Following are 7 T cell receptor beta chains from one sample sequenced in a study of blood T cell repertoires in COVID-19. Some clones are missing from TCRdb's copy, which holds only in-frame ones; the method was immunoSEQ multiplex PCR. The data contain 250,000 to 300,000 clones, 70% to 90% of them singletons. Material: peripheral blood. The receptor source for this set is a woman under 40 who had recovered from COVID-19.

The chain uses TRBV6-6 and TRBJ1-5; a weak D match, TRBD1 (5 bases). In germline, CDR1 is MNHNY, CDR2 SVGAGI (reference sequence). The V end was cut by 4 bases, the J end by 4 bases, with 11 bases between. The CDR3 has 14 amino acids. The CDR3 bases are TGTGCCAGCAGTTCTCAGGGTAGGAATCAGCCCCAGCATTTT. This translates into CASSSQGRNQPQHF.

V and J are TRBV5-1 and TRBJ1-1; 9 bases map to TRBD1. Germline-derived CDR1 and CDR2 are SGHRS and YFSETQ. Trimming cost V 1 base and J 4 bases; bases outside gene matches: 5. The CDR3 length is 15 residues. CDR3 DNA sequence: TGCGCCAGCAGCTTGTGGACAGGGGCCGCCACTGAAGCTTTCTTT. This codes for CASSLWTGAATEAFF.

This sequence joins TRBV6-2 or TRBV6-3 and TRBJ2-5; 7 bases fit TRBD2. CDR1 is MNHEY and CDR2 is SVGEGT in the germline V gene. The V and J ends lost 2 bases and 2 bases, in that order; junction bases with no gene match: 8. The CDR3 loop spans 16 amino acids. CDR3: CASSYAAGDLQETQYF. In nucleotides, the CDR3 is TGTGCCAGCAGTTACGCTGCGGGGGACCTGCAAGAGACCCAGTACTTC.

The chain recombines TRBV18 with TRBJ1-2, with 7 positions matching TRBD1. This CDR3 region has 13 residues. Germline trimming cut 2 bases from V and 8 bases from J; bases unmatched to any gene: 5. The V gene's germline CDR1 is KGHSH and CDR2 LQKENI. CDR3 region: CASSPLQDRGYTF. The CDR3 nucleotides read TGTGCCAGCTCACCATTACAGGACAGGGGCTACACCTTC. Looking up the rest from reference TRBV18 and TRBJ1-2 gives the full variable domain: NAGVMQNPRHLVRRRGQEARLRCSPMKGHSHVYWYRQLPEEGLKFMVYLQKENIIDESGMPKERFSAEFPKEGPSILRIQQVVRGDSAAYFCASSPLQDRGYTFGSGTRLTVV.

The genes are TRBV7-3 and TRBJ2-2, with D possibly matching TRBD2 (5 bases). The V gene lost 6 bases and the J gene lost 7 bases, with 15 bases spanning the gap. Germline CDR1 SGHTA, CDR2 FQGTGA. The CDR3 loop spans 14 amino acids. DNA of the CDR3: TGTGCCAGCAGGTTCAGCGGCGACGGCGGGGAGCTGTTTTTT. Its protein is CASRFSGDGGELFF.

Comments on this clone: A much larger clonotype is one base distant, so this may be a read error. This sequence joins TRBV11-1 and TRBJ1-4, with 7 positions matching TRBD1. Trimming removed 5 bases from V and 4 bases from J; junction bases left unmatched: 7. Germline CDR1 reads SGHAT; CDR2 reads FQDESV (reference sequence). The CDR3 loop spans 15 amino acids. The CDR3 loop is CASSRPGQLNEKLFF. CDR3 DNA sequence: TGTGCCAGCAGCCGACCGGGACAGCTTAATGAAAAACTGTTTTTT. Complete variable domain (other parts from reference TRBV11-1 and TRBJ1-4): EAEVAQSPRYKITEKSQAVAFWCDPISGHATLYWYRQILGQGPELLVQFQDESVVDDSQLPKDRFSAERLKGVDSTLKIQPAELGDSAMYLCASSRPGQLNEKLFFGSGTQLSVL.

V gene TRBV3-1 (or the pseudogene TRBV3-2) combines with J gene TRBJ1-4; 8 bases match TRBD1. V dropped 3 bases and J dropped 8; count of bases not matched to a gene: 5. The germline V gene encodes CDR1 LGHDT and CDR2 YNNKEL (reference sequence). CDR3 length: 14 residues. The CDR3 region has the DNA TGTGCCAGCAGCCAGACAGGGGATGGCGAAAAACTGTTTTTT. Amino acid sequence: CASSQTGDGEKLFF.